What follows are 19 T cell receptor beta chains derived from one specimen sequenced in a study of T-cell reconstitution after alpha-beta-depleted transplantation in children. Unique molecular identifiers tagged the TCRbeta library. TCRdb redid the calling of the PCR reads with MiXCR, one entry per CDR3 protein. This table has nearly 250,000 distinct CDR3 sequences, less than 9% appearing once. The source material was PBMCs, mostly from graft donor cells, sampled 180 days after TCRalphabeta/CD19-depleted stem cell transplant. Every receptor here comes from a male patient under 18 who had a stem cell transplant for acute lymphoblastic leukemia, so the T cells may come from the graft donor.

The table lists this clonotype with many counts. Here the CDR3 DNA reads TGTGCCATCAGTGAGTTCGACAGGGGAGGCTATGGCTACACCTTC. This encodes CAISEFDRGGYGYTF. V usage is TRBV10-3 and J usage is TRBJ1-2; the match to TRBD1 covers 8 bases. CDR1 and CDR2 (germline): ENHRY, SYGVKD. The CDR3 spans 15 residues. V was pared by 1 base and J by 4 bases, with 5 bases of the junction left unmatched.

About this clonotype itself: A much more abundant neighbour one base away suggests this may be a read error. The gene calls are TRBV24-1 and TRBJ1-6; TRBD1 aligns across 8 bases. The CDR3 is made up of 13 amino acids. The V and J ends lost 12 bases and 9 bases, in that order; junction bases with no gene match: 9. Germline CDR1 is KGHDR and CDR2 is SFDVKD. The CDR3: CAAHRGRGSPLHF. CDR3 in DNA: TGTGCCGCCCACAGGGGGAGAGGTTCACCCCTCCACTTT.

This clonotype was seen many times. The CDR3 protein is CASSLLAGRGPGDSPLHF. The CDR3 nucleotides read TGTGCCAGCAGTTTATTGGCGGGCCGGGGCCCGGGAGATTCACCCCTCCACTTT. V gene TRBV28 combines with J gene TRBJ1-6; the D gene is possibly TRBD1 (5 bases). Germline CDR1 MDHEN, CDR2 SYDVKM. V was shortened by 1 base and J by 8 bases, with 21 bases between the two germline ends. This CDR3 is 18 amino acids long.

This clonotype was counted ten times or more. The chain uses TRBV9 and TRBJ2-2; D might be TRBD2 (7 bases). The CDR3 spans 17 residues. Germline-derived CDR1 and CDR2 are SGDLS and YYNGEE. V gave up 3 bases and J gave up 5 bases, with 20 bases separating them. The CDR3 loop reads CASSANLGLGGTGELFF. The CDR3 coding sequence is TGTGCCAGCAGCGCAAACCTTGGACTAGGGGGTACCGGGGAGCTGTTTTTT.

This clonotype was found many times. This rearrangement joins TRBV7-9 to TRBJ2-1, with 12 bases that match TRBD2. Germline V lookup: CDR1 SEHNR, CDR2 FQNEAQ (reference sequence). The J segment lost 8 bases and the V segment lost 6 bases, leaving 11 bases of the junction unmatched. The CDR3 length is 16 residues. CDR3 sequence (DNA): TGTGCCAGCAGTCATTCTAGCGGGAGGGCCTTGGATGAGCAGTTCTTC. Residues: CASSHSSGRALDEQFF. Full variable domain (missing parts from reference TRBV7-9 and TRBJ2-1): DTGVSQNPRHKITKRGQNVTFRCDPISEHNRLYWYRQTLGQGPEFLTYFQNEAQLEKSRLLSDRFSAERPKGSFSTLEIQRTEQGDSAMYLCASSHSSGRALDEQFFGPGTRLTVL.

The table lists this clonotype with many counts. The rearrangement uses TRBV29-1 and TRBJ2-7; no clear D gene. Germline-derived CDR1 and CDR2 are SQVTM and ANQGSEA. This CDR3 spans 13 amino acids. Trimming cost V 3 bases and J 1 base, with 10 bases left between them. Here the CDR3 DNA reads TGCAGCGTTGAGGGCAGATTTTCCTACGAGCAGTACTTC. Its translation: CSVEGRFSYEQYF.

In its sample, this clonotype was seen many times. V and J are TRBV6-2 or TRBV6-3 and TRBJ2-2; 9 bases align to TRBD1. V shed 9 bases, J shed 6 bases, and the junction held 5 bases outside the gene matches. The CDR3 runs to 13 residues. Germline CDR1 reads MNHEY; CDR2 reads SVGEGT. The CDR3 is CASGTGKAGELFF. DNA for the CDR3: TGTGCCAGTGGGACAGGGAAAGCCGGGGAGCTGTTTTTT.

There are many counts of this clonotype. The chain joins TRBV5-1 to TRBJ2-6; maybe TRBD1 (6 bases). Germline lookup yields CDR1 SGHRS and CDR2 YFSETQ. The CDR3 runs 19 residues. Trimming removed 3 bases at V and 2 bases at J, with 21 bases between. The DNA for the CDR3 is TGCGCCAGCAGCTCCCCCTTGGGGGCAGGGAGAACTGGGGCCAACGTCCTGACTTTC. Amino acid sequence: CASSSPLGAGRTGANVLTF.

This clonotype was observed at least ten times. J is TRBJ2-3 and V is TRBV20-1; D is undetermined. V lost 0 bases and J lost 8, with 9 bases in between. The CDR3 has 12 residues. Germline lookup yields CDR1 DFQATT and CDR2 SNEGSKA (reference sequence). CDR3: CSARDFLGTQYF. Here the CDR3 DNA reads TGCAGTGCTAGAGATTTTCTGGGTACGCAGTATTTT.

Ten or more counts support this clonotype. The gene calls are TRBV6-5 and TRBJ2-1; TRBD2 agrees at 12 bases. The J segment lost 4 bases and the V segment lost 6 bases, leaving 7 bases of the junction unmatched. The germline gives CDR1 MNHEY, CDR2 SVGAGI. The CDR3 is 16 amino acids. The CDR3 DNA follows: TGTGCCAGCAGCTATACTAGCGGGGGGTTTTACAATGAGCAGTTCTTC. Translation: CASSYTSGGFYNEQFF.

This clonotype occurred many times. This chain joins TRBV18 and TRBJ2-7; a possible D gene is TRBD1 (6 bases). The V and J ends lost 5 bases and 6 bases respectively, with 17 bases between them. CDR1 is KGHSH and CDR2 is LQKENI in the germline V gene. This CDR3 has 14 residues. The CDR3 DNA sequence: TGTGCCAGCTCATACGGACAGACGAGGGGCGAGCAGTACTTC. This sequence encodes CASSYGQTRGEQYF.

This clonotype was detected ten times or more. The CDR3 protein is CASSSTAFTEAFF. CDR3 DNA sequence: TGTGCCAGCAGCTCGACAGCTTTCACTGAAGCTTTCTTT. The chain links TRBV11-2 to TRBJ1-1; a possible D gene is TRBD1 (5 bases). V was pared by 4 bases and J by 4 bases, with 10 bases between. The CDR3 sequence is 13 residues long. CDR1 SGHAT and CDR2 FQNNGV come from the germline V gene.

This clonotype was seen ten or more times. J is TRBJ2-3 and V is TRBV11-2, with 7 positions matching TRBD1. Germline V gives CDR1 SGHAT, CDR2 FQNNGV. The V gene end was trimmed by 5 bases and the J gene end by 0 bases; junction bases not matched to a gene: 8. The CDR3 contains 16 residues. The CDR3 region is CASSQIGGPSTDTQYF. The CDR3 DNA sequence: TGTGCCAGCAGCCAGATAGGGGGCCCTAGCACAGATACGCAGTATTTT. The full variable domain, rest sourced from reference TRBV11-2 and TRBJ2-3, is EAGVAQSPRYKIIEKRQSVAFWCNPISGHATLYWYQQILGQGPKLLIQFQNNGVVDDSQLPKDRFSAERLKGVDSTLKIQPAKLEDSAVYLCASSQIGGPSTDTQYFGPGTRLTVL.

In this sample, this clonotype turned up a few times. This sequence joins TRBV7-2 and TRBJ1-3; TRBD1 matches 9 bases. With V trimmed by 4 bases and J by 4 bases, 8 bases remained unmatched. From germline, CDR1 is SGHTA and CDR2 FQGNSA. The CDR3 has 16 residues. The CDR3 is CASSSSWTGEGNTIYF. Written as DNA, the CDR3 is TGTGCCAGCAGCTCCTCTTGGACAGGGGAAGGAAACACCATATATTTT.

Ten or more counts support this clonotype. The chain carries TRBV20-1 and TRBJ2-1, with a possible D match to TRBD1 (5 bases). The V end lost 5 bases, the J end lost 0 bases, and 17 bases lay between the germline ends. The germline V gene has CDR1 DFQATT and CDR2 SNEGSKA (reference sequence). This CDR3 is built from 16 residues. The CDR3 sequence: CSAGAGLLSSYNEQFF. The CDR3 nucleotides read TGCAGTGCTGGGGCCGGGCTCCTAAGCTCCTACAATGAGCAGTTCTTC.

This clonotype came up many times. V gene TRBV12-3 or TRBV12-4 combines with J gene TRBJ1-4; 9 bases agree with TRBD1. The J segment lost 8 bases and the V segment lost 9 bases, leaving 13 bases of the junction unmatched. This CDR3 has 15 residues. CDR3 in DNA: TGTGCCAGTCGAGGAGACAGGGGGTTTTGGGAAAAACTGTTTTTT. Protein sequence: CASRGDRGFWEKLFF.

This clonotype was observed at least ten times. This rearrangement joins TRBV5-1 to TRBJ1-1; a weak D match, TRBD1 (6 bases). The V gene lost 4 bases and the J gene lost 8 bases, with 21 bases spanning the gap. Germline CDR1 and CDR2: SGHRS and YFSETQ. The CDR3 is 15 amino acids. CDR3 in amino acids: CASSPRGGPGGEAFF. For the CDR3, the DNA is TGCGCCAGCAGCCCGAGGGGGGGTCCCGGTGGAGAAGCTTTCTTT.

As for this clonotype: A much larger clone is a single base away; this may be a read error. V and J are TRBV29-1 and TRBJ2-7, with D perhaps TRBD1 or TRBD2 (6 bases each). The CDR3 is 14 amino acids. Germline CDR1 is SQVTM and CDR2 is ANQGSEA. V lost 3 bases, J lost 0 bases, and 12 bases lay in between. CDR3 protein: CSVEEGVTSYEQYF. In DNA form, the CDR3 reads TGCAGCGTTGAGGAGGGGGTAACCTCCTACGAGCAGTACTTC.

The chain joins TRBV27 to TRBJ2-7; D is tentatively TRBD1 or TRBD2 (5 bases each). The germline gives CDR1 MNHEY, CDR2 SMNVEV (reference sequence). This CDR3 region has 12 residues. The V end lost 3 bases, the J end lost 5 bases, and 8 bases lay between the germline ends. CDR3 coding DNA: TGTGCCAGCAGTTTTCGGGGCCACGAGCAGTACTTC. Protein sequence: CASSFRGHEQYF.